This T cell receptor (beta chain) was sequenced in a study of shared clonotypes between healthy human individuals. The study's findings and limits: A reduction in generation probabilities was seen for non-shared clonotypes relative to those shared by all four donors.

Assay used: immunoSEQ multiplex PCR; TCRdb lists only in-frame clones, some missing. The table shows about 980,000 clones, with over 60% occurring only once. Notes on this clone: Its target is unknown.

Negatively enriched CD4+ T cells were divided by CD45RA into naive and memory. This CDR3 spans 15 amino acids. Germline V gene data show CDR1 as MNHNS and CDR2 as SASEGT. Trimming cost V 0 bases and J 4 bases, with 11 bases left between them. The chain joins TRBV6-1 to TRBJ2-3; no reliable D call. This sequence originates from a young man in good health. Sequencing was performed on memory CD4+ T cells sorted from blood. The sample's subset: CD45RA-negative fraction. CDR3 protein: CASSEARSKADTQYF. The CDR3 DNA reads TGTGCCAGCAGTGAAGCCCGGAGCAAGGCAGATACGCAGTATTTT.